This passage covers 27 T cell receptor beta chains from one sample sequenced in a study of B cell selection in AIRE deficiency. Regulatory T cells were sorted as CD4+CD25hiCD127low/negative. Generated by immunoSEQ multiplex PCR, the TCRdb table keeps only in-frame clones and is missing some. The repertoire includes around 18,000 clones, 85% to 95% of them detected once, and about 0.9% sits in the top ten. The sample taken for sequencing was CD4+CD25+ Tregs sorted from PBMCs. The source of these receptors is a human donor in good health.

As DNA, the CDR3 is TGTGCCAGCAGCTTAGCGGGGGTCCCCACAGGGCTGCCCCAGCATTTT. Amino acid sequence: CASSLAGVPTGLPQHF. The chain has TRBV7-2 and TRBJ1-5, with a weak D call TRBD1 (6 bases). Trimming cost V 0 bases and J 9 bases, with 18 bases left between them. This CDR3 is 16 amino acids long. The germline CDR1 and CDR2 sequences are SGHTA and FQGNSA. The whole variable domain, filled in from reference TRBV7-2 and TRBJ1-5, reads GAGVSQSPSNKVTEKGKDVELRCDPISGHTALYWYRQSLGQGLEFLIYFQGNSAPDKSGLPSDRFSAERTGGSVSTLTIQRTQQEDSAVYLCASSLAGVPTGLPQHFGDGTRLSIL.

The chain uses TRBV1 and TRBJ2-7; the table's D gene call, TRBD1, was not cross checked with the DNA. TRBV1 constitutes a pseudogene. The CDR3 is made up of 14 amino acids. For the CDR3, the DNA is TGCACCAGCAGCCACGGGACAGGGGGCTACGAGCAGTACTTC. Translation gives CTSSHGTGGYEQYF.

This chain joins TRBV7-3 and TRBJ2-2; tentative D call: TRBD2 (5 bases). V gave up 5 bases and J gave up 4 bases, with 8 bases separating them. The CDR3 loop spans 13 amino acids. Germline CDR1 and CDR2: SGHTA and FQGTGA. The CDR3 region has the DNA TGTGCCAGCAGCCCACGGGGCACCGGGGAGCTGTTTTTT. Its translation is CASSPRGTGELFF.

The rearrangement joins TRBV7-2 to TRBJ2-7; 7 bases are a match to TRBD1. The length of the CDR3 is 13 residues. The germline gives CDR1 SGHTA, CDR2 FQGNSA. Unmatched junction bases numbered 2, after V lost 3 bases and J lost 3 bases. The CDR3 sequence: CASSFRDSYEQYF. The CDR3 region has the DNA TGTGCCAGCAGCTTCCGGGACAGCTACGAGCAGTACTTC.

The chain carries TRBV9 and TRBJ2-5; 7 bases are a match to TRBD2. Germline V gene data show CDR1 as SGDLS and CDR2 as YYNGEE. The CDR3 runs to 16 residues. With 0 bases clipped from V and 4 bases from J, the junction kept 9 bases outside the gene matches. The CDR3 DNA reads as TGTGCCAGCAGCGTAGAGGTGGGAGGGCCGGCAGAGACCCAGTACTTC. Residues: CASSVEVGGPAETQYF.

CDR3 residues: CASSHRLAGPYEQYF. The CDR3 DNA is TGTGCCAGCAGCCACAGACTAGCGGGACCCTACGAGCAGTACTTC. V is TRBV4-2 and J is TRBJ2-7; TRBD2 matches at 11 bases. CDR1 is LGHNA, CDR2 YNFKEQ, per germline. V gave up 3 bases and J gave up 2 bases; unmatched junction bases: 3. This CDR3 spans 15 amino acids.

The chain links TRBV2 to TRBJ1-6, with 8 bases matching TRBD1. This CDR3 is 15 amino acids long. CDR1 and CDR2 from the germline V gene are SNHLY and FYNNEI. Germline trimming cut 3 bases from V and 8 bases from J; bases unmatched to any gene: 6. The CDR3 DNA is TGTGCCAGCAGTGAGGACAGGGTCATGCATTCACCCCTCCACTTT. It yields the protein CASSEDRVMHSPLHF.

This clone was detected once. The chain joins TRBV5-3 to TRBJ2-7; TRBD1 aligns across 8 bases. TRBV5-3 qualifies as an ORF whose function is uncertain. After removal of 3 bases from V and 2 bases from J, the junction contained 4 bases not matched to a gene. There are 14 residues in the CDR3. The CDR3 is CARSWTGSPYEQYF. In DNA form, the CDR3 reads TGTGCCAGAAGCTGGACAGGGAGCCCCTACGAGCAGTACTTC.

The gene calls are TRBV19 and TRBJ1-5, with 7 positions matching TRBD1. There are 17 residues in the CDR3. V shed 4 bases, J shed 4 bases, and the junction held 13 bases outside the gene matches. The germline CDR1 and CDR2 sequences are LNHDA and SQIVND (reference sequence). CDR3 region: CASSTRQGPRGNQPQHF. DNA for the CDR3: TGTGCCAGTAGTACCAGACAGGGCCCTCGAGGGAATCAGCCCCAGCATTTT.

V gene TRBV5-1 combines with J gene TRBJ2-7; D not certain. The CDR3 runs 16 residues. CDR1 SGHRS and CDR2 YFSETQ come from the germline V gene. V was shortened by 0 bases and J by 4 bases, with 17 bases between the two germline ends. The CDR3: CASSLVVSQKGYEQYF. The CDR3 coding sequence is TGCGCCAGCAGCTTGGTTGTATCTCAAAAAGGGTACGAGCAGTACTTC. The whole variable domain, filled in from reference TRBV5-1 and TRBJ2-7, reads KAGVTQTPRYLIKTRGQQVTLSCSPISGHRSVSWYQQTPGQGLQFLFEYFSETQRNKGNFPGRFSGRQFSNSRSEMNVSTLELGDSALYLCASSLVVSQKGYEQYFGPGTRLTVT.

The rearrangement links TRBV30 to TRBJ2-2; the match to TRBD2 covers 8 bases. With 2 bases clipped from V and 6 bases from J, the junction kept 5 bases outside the gene matches. Germline V lookup: CDR1 GTSNPN, CDR2 SVGIG (reference sequence). CDR3 length equals 14 residues. This chain's CDR3 is CAWSSGLVPGELFF. In DNA form, the CDR3 reads TGTGCCTGGAGTTCGGGACTAGTACCCGGGGAGCTGTTTTTT.

The chain is built from TRBV7-2 and TRBJ2-5; perhaps TRBD2 as D (7 bases). The germline V and J ends were trimmed by 5 bases and 5 bases, with 15 bases remaining between them. This CDR3 contains 14 residues. Germline V CDR1 and CDR2: SGHTA, FQGNSA. The CDR3 DNA follows: TGTGCCAGCAGCCCGCTGGGGGGGCGGGAGACCCAGTACTTC. This sequence encodes CASSPLGGRETQYF. The entire variable domain, with the rest obtained from reference TRBV7-2 and TRBJ2-5, is as follows: GAGVSQSPSNKVTEKGKDVELRCDPISGHTALYWYRQSLGQGLEFLIYFQGNSAPDKSGLPSDRFSAERTGGSVSTLTIQRTQQEDSAVYLCASSPLGGRETQYFGPGTRLLVL.

V and J are TRBV10-3 and TRBJ1-4, with D perhaps TRBD1 (5 bases). V was clipped by 8 bases and J by 5 bases, with 9 bases between them. Looked up from germline, CDR1 is ENHRY and CDR2 is SYGVKD. The length of the CDR3 is 12 residues. CDR3: CAIRDGNEKLFF. The CDR3 bases are TGTGCCATCCGGGACGGGAATGAAAAACTGTTTTTT.

The J gene is TRBJ1-2, the V gene TRBV10-1, with 8 positions matching TRBD1. The CDR3 length is 14 residues. The V gene end was trimmed by 6 bases and the J gene end by 6 bases; junction bases not matched to a gene: 9. Germline V gives CDR1 WNHNN, CDR2 SYGVQD (reference sequence). DNA for the CDR3: TGCGCCAGCAGAAAAGACAGGGGCTCTAATGGCTACACCTTC. Its translation is CASRKDRGSNGYTF.

The genes are TRBV4-2 and TRBJ1-2, with D hard to call. V was cut by 0 bases and J by 4 bases, with 18 bases left in between. Germline V gene lookup returns CDR1 LGHNA and CDR2 YNFKEQ. This CDR3 is built from 17 residues. CDR3 sequence: CASSQENDYRDFYGYTF. In DNA, the CDR3 is TGTGCCAGCAGCCAAGAAAATGATTACAGAGATTTCTATGGCTACACCTTC.

The genes are TRBV27 and TRBJ2-5; the D is unclear. Trimming removed 3 bases from V and 1 base from J, with 9 bases in between. CDR1 is MNHEY and CDR2 is SMNVEV in the germline V gene (reference sequence). The length of the CDR3 is 14 residues. The CDR3 is CASSFHGPQETQYF. The CDR3 DNA sequence: TGTGCCAGCAGTTTCCACGGTCCCCAAGAGACCCAGTACTTC.

This chain links TRBV6-5 with TRBJ2-7; D remains unclear. Germline CDR1 is MNHEY and CDR2 is SVGAGI. The CDR3 totals 15 residues. The germline V and J ends were trimmed by 5 bases and 2 bases, with 16 bases remaining between them. CDR3 in DNA: TGTGCCAGCAGTATTATGTTGGGCGGAACCTACGAGCAGTACTTC. Amino acid sequence: CASSIMLGGTYEQYF.

The chain combines TRBV18 with TRBJ2-7, with TRBD1 identical over 8 bases. The germline CDR1 and CDR2 sequences are KGHSH and LQKENI. The CDR3 covers 13 residues. V was clipped by 5 bases and J by 3 bases; unmatched bases: 3. In DNA, the CDR3 is TGTGCCAGCTCAGGAGACAGGGGCTACGAGCAGTACTTC. Residues: CASSGDRGYEQYF.

This clone appeared once. The rearrangement joins TRBV4-1 to TRBJ2-2; D gene unclear. Germline V lookup: CDR1 MGHRA, CDR2 YSYEKL. This CDR3 region has 17 residues. The V gene lost 0 bases and the J gene lost 6 bases, with 17 bases spanning the gap. The CDR3 sequence: CASSQDLRSYYSGELFF. For the CDR3, the DNA is TGCGCCAGCAGCCAAGATCTCAGGTCCTACTACTCCGGGGAGCTGTTTTTT.

This clone turned up a few times. This chain joins TRBV19 and TRBJ2-3; 11 nucleotides match TRBD1. Germline values: CDR1 LNHDA, CDR2 SQIVND (reference sequence). The CDR3 is 17 residues long. Trimming at V came to 5 bases and at J to 0 bases, leaving 7 bases not matched to a gene. This CDR3 reads CASSFQGQGVSTDTQYF. CDR3 coding DNA: TGTGCCAGTAGTTTTCAGGGACAGGGGGTCAGCACAGATACGCAGTATTTT.

The rearrangement uses TRBV10-3 and TRBJ1-5; tentative D call: TRBD1 (6 bases). V was trimmed by 10 bases and J by 0 bases, leaving 16 bases between them. CDR1 and CDR2 (germline): ENHRY, SYGVKD. The CDR3 loop spans 15 amino acids. This CDR3 reads CATLKGGDSNQPQHF. The CDR3 region has the DNA TGTGCCACCCTAAAAGGGGGGGATAGCAATCAGCCCCAGCATTTT.

The chain has TRBV27 and TRBJ1-1; D gene ambiguous. CDR3 length: 14 amino acids. Trimming left V 5 bases short and J 5 bases short, with 15 bases between. CDR1 and CDR2 (germline): MNHEY, SMNVEV (reference sequence). The CDR3 sequence is CASSVRWGYTEAFF. CDR3 sequence (DNA): TGTGCCAGCAGTGTTAGGTGGGGTTATACTGAAGCTTTCTTT.

The rearrangement uses TRBV5-6 and TRBJ2-5, with 13 positions matching TRBD2. This CDR3 region has 19 residues. Germline-derived CDR1 and CDR2 are SGHDT and YYEEEE. V shed 4 bases, J shed 2 bases, and the junction held 14 bases outside the gene matches. The CDR3: CASSPRPGLAGTLQETQYF. The CDR3 bases are TGTGCCAGCAGCCCACGACCGGGACTAGCGGGAACCCTACAAGAGACCCAGTACTTC.

The chain combines TRBV28 with TRBJ1-5; tentatively, D is TRBD1 (5 bases). This CDR3 spans 14 amino acids. The V end was cut by 1 base, the J end by 4 bases, with 8 bases between. Germline CDR1 MDHEN, CDR2 SYDVKM. The CDR3 DNA sequence: TGTGCCAGCAGTTTATCAGGGTTGAATCAGCCCCAGCATTTT. Translating gives CASSLSGLNQPQHF. The entire variable domain, with the rest obtained from reference TRBV28 and TRBJ1-5, is as follows: DVKVTQSSRYLVKRTGEKVFLECVQDMDHENMFWYRQDPGLGLRLIYFSYDVKMKEKGDIPEGYSVSREKKERFSLILESASTNQTSMYLCASSLSGLNQPQHFGDGTRLSIL.

This rearrangement joins TRBV18 to TRBJ2-1, with 8 bases lining up with TRBD2. After removal of 2 bases from V and 7 bases from J, the junction contained 7 bases not matched to a gene. The CDR3 covers 15 residues. Per the germline V gene, CDR1 is KGHSH and CDR2 is LQKENI. DNA for the CDR3: TGTGCCAGCTCACCAGGGGGAGGACTAGCAAATGAGCAGTTCTTC. Translating it yields CASSPGGGLANEQFF.

This clone is a singleton in its sample. The chain joins TRBV28 to TRBJ1-1; D not resolved. The CDR3 has 13 residues. Deletions cut 3 bases from V and 2 bases from J, with 7 bases between. In germline, CDR1 is MDHEN, CDR2 SYDVKM. CDR3 nucleotide sequence: TGTGCCAGCAGTTTCCCGGGAAACACTGAAGCTTTCTTT. Amino acid sequence: CASSFPGNTEAFF.

V and J are TRBV5-1 and TRBJ2-7; no firm D call. From germline, CDR1 is SGHRS and CDR2 YFSETQ. V was pared by 4 bases and J by 3 bases, with 8 bases between. The CDR3 is made up of 12 amino acids. CDR3 DNA sequence: TGCGCCAGCAGCCGGACCGACTACGAGCAGTACTTC. It specifies CASSRTDYEQYF.